A single sample is the source of the 24 T cell receptor beta chains below, sequenced in a study of response to subunit inactivated influenza vaccine. MiXCR, applied by TCRdb to the RT-PCR reads, yields one record per CDR3 protein. The sample holds about 650,000 distinct CDR3 sequences, less than 15% seen once. The material was PBMCs from blood, obtained around 14 days before vaccination. The receptors come from a man in his fifties or sixties who received an inactivated influenza vaccine.

In its sample, this clonotype was seen a few times. This rearrangement joins TRBV4-3 to TRBJ2-3, with 8 bases that match TRBD2. The J segment lost 2 bases and the V segment lost 0 bases, leaving 7 bases of the junction unmatched. Per the germline V gene, CDR1 is LGHNA and CDR2 is YSLEER. This CDR3 comprises 17 residues. The CDR3 DNA follows: TGCGCCAGCAGCCAAGATTCGCTAGCGGGTTTCACAGATACGCAGTATTTT. This gives the protein CASSQDSLAGFTDTQYF.

The chain links TRBV7-8 to TRBJ2-7, with D possibly called TRBD1 or TRBD2 (5 bases each). The CDR3 spans 16 residues. V lost 5 bases and J lost 0, with 17 bases in between. From germline, CDR1 is SGHVS and CDR2 FQNEAQ. The CDR3 bases are TGTGCCAGCAGCAGCACCGGGACGATGAGCTCCTACGAGCAGTACTTC. It is translated as CASSSTGTMSSYEQYF.

In this sample, this clonotype turned up a few times. The gene calls are TRBV12-3 or TRBV12-4 and TRBJ1-1, with D uncertain. V was cut by 7 bases and J by 2 bases, with 14 bases left in between. The CDR3 sequence is 14 residues long. CDR3 residues: CASTFQSSNTEAFF. CDR3 DNA: TGTGCCAGCACATTTCAGAGTTCTAACACTGAAGCTTTCTTT.

The chain combines TRBV7-9 with TRBJ2-1; 11 positions match TRBD2. J lost 0 bases, V lost 8 bases, and 6 bases had no gene match. The germline V gene encodes CDR1 SEHNR and CDR2 FQNEAQ (reference sequence). The CDR3 sequence is 16 residues long. The CDR3 DNA sequence: TGTGCCAGCCGGGGGACTAGCGGTAACTCCTACAATGAGCAGTTCTTC. It is translated as CASRGTSGNSYNEQFF.

This clonotype occurred many times. The gene calls are TRBV11-2 and TRBJ2-7; D unclear. Trimming shortened V by 1 base and J by 2 bases, and 12 bases separated the two germline ends. Germline CDR1 is SGHAT and CDR2 is FQNNGV. The CDR3 extends over 15 amino acids. The CDR3 loop is CASSLGPGAPYEQYF. The CDR3 bases are TGTGCCAGCAGCTTAGGGCCAGGCGCACCCTACGAGCAGTACTTC. Supplemented by reference TRBV11-2 and TRBJ2-7, the full variable domain reads EAGVAQSPRYKIIEKRQSVAFWCNPISGHATLYWYQQILGQGPKLLIQFQNNGVVDDSQLPKDRFSAERLKGVDSTLKIQPAKLEDSAVYLCASSLGPGAPYEQYFGPGTRLTVT.

This clonotype was observed a handful of times. The chain has TRBV10-3 and TRBJ2-3; no clear D. The V end lost 0 bases, the J end lost 5 bases, and 3 bases lay between the germline ends. Germline V lookup: CDR1 ENHRY, CDR2 SYGVKD. This CDR3 has 12 residues. The CDR3 sequence is CAISESKDTQYF. CDR3 in DNA: TGTGCCATCAGTGAGTCGAAAGATACGCAGTATTTT.

The chain's CDR3 is CASTSGGVTGELFF. The DNA of the CDR3 is TGTGCCAGCACTAGTGGGGGGGTTACCGGGGAGCTGTTTTTT. The genes are TRBV28 and TRBJ2-2, with 7 bases fitting TRBD2. Trimming cost V 7 bases and J 5 bases; bases outside gene matches: 7. The germline V gene has CDR1 MDHEN and CDR2 SYDVKM. This CDR3 comprises 14 residues.

There are a few counts of this clonotype. The rearrangement uses TRBV12-3 or TRBV12-4 and TRBJ2-4; D gene uncertain. V was cut by 2 bases and J by 0 bases, with 8 bases left in between. The CDR3 sequence is 15 residues long. CDR3 DNA sequence: TGTGCCAGCAGTTTAAACATACTAGCCAAAAACATTCAGTACTTC. Encoded protein: CASSLNILAKNIQYF.

This clonotype was picked up a small number of times. The chain is built from TRBV4-3 and TRBJ2-7, with D maybe TRBD1 (5 bases). The CDR3 loop spans 14 amino acids. Trimming cost V 1 base and J 3 bases, with 10 bases left between them. Germline CDR1 is LGHNA and CDR2 is YSLEER. This CDR3 reads CASSQGRGGYEQYF. CDR3 coding DNA: TGCGCCAGCAGCCAAGGTAGGGGCGGCTACGAGCAGTACTTC.

This clonotype is medium-sized (0.01 to 0.1%) in the sample. J is TRBJ2-3 and V is TRBV7-9, with 7 bases that match TRBD2. The length of the CDR3 is 17 residues. Germline V gene lookup returns CDR1 SEHNR and CDR2 FQNEAQ (reference sequence). V was pared by 2 bases and J by 1 base, with 9 bases of the junction left unmatched. The CDR3 loop reads CASSLPFGGGRTDTQYF. As DNA, the CDR3 is TGTGCCAGCAGCTTACCCTTTGGCGGGGGACGCACAGATACGCAGTATTTT.

This clonotype was seen more than once but under ten times. This chain uses TRBV6-2 or TRBV6-3 with TRBJ2-3; D may be TRBD2 (6 bases). Germline V gene data show CDR1 as MNHEY and CDR2 as SVGEGT. The CDR3 contains 18 residues. Trimming took off 6 bases at V and 0 bases at J, with 22 bases between the two ends. The CDR3 sequence is CASSRRASKRVSTDTQYF. The DNA for the CDR3 is TGTGCCAGCAGCCGAAGAGCCAGTAAGCGGGTTAGCACAGATACGCAGTATTTT.

This clonotype was seen more than once but under ten times. The chain recombines TRBV29-1 with TRBJ2-7; 7 bases are shared with TRBD1. The CDR3 is 15 residues long. CDR1 is SQVTM, CDR2 ANQGSEA, per germline. The V and J ends lost 3 bases and 2 bases, in that order; junction bases with no gene match: 10. The CDR3 DNA sequence: TGCAGCGTTGAGCTACAAGGGACAGCGACCTACGAGCAGTACTTC. Protein: CSVELQGTATYEQYF.

The chain couples TRBV5-1 to TRBJ1-6; D is possibly TRBD1 (6 bases). Germline loops: CDR1 SGHRS, CDR2 YFSETQ. V was clipped by 0 bases and J by 7 bases, with 11 bases between them. CDR3 size: 15 residues. CDR3 sequence: CASSLVGQSNSPLHF. The CDR3 region has the DNA TGCGCCAGCAGCTTGGTTGGACAGTCAAATTCACCCCTCCACTTT. The variable domain in full, with the rest retrieved from reference TRBV5-1 and TRBJ1-6, is KAGVTQTPRYLIKTRGQQVTLSCSPISGHRSVSWYQQTPGQGLQFLFEYFSETQRNKGNFPGRFSGRQFSNSRSEMNVSTLELGDSALYLCASSLVGQSNSPLHFGNGTRLTVT.

The J gene is TRBJ1-1, the V gene TRBV7-2, with D maybe TRBD1 (6 bases). The germline CDR1 and CDR2 sequences are SGHTA and FQGNSA. The ends were cut back, 4 bases at V and 4 bases at J, with 13 bases in the middle. The CDR3 runs 14 residues. CDR3 in amino acids: CASSSVRGGTEAFF. CDR3 DNA: TGTGCCAGCAGCTCAGTGAGAGGGGGCACTGAAGCTTTCTTT.

In this sample, this clonotype turned up many times. The V and J genes are TRBV5-6 and TRBJ2-2; D is possibly TRBD2 (5 bases). This CDR3 has 16 amino acids. Trimming stripped 0 bases from V and 7 bases from J, with 16 bases between. Germline CDR1 and CDR2: SGHDT and YYEEEE. The CDR3 loop reads CASSLETGIPGGELFF. CDR3 DNA sequence: TGTGCCAGCAGCTTGGAAACCGGGATACCCGGCGGGGAGCTGTTTTTT.

The table lists this clonotype with a count of one. CDR3 in DNA: TGCGCCAGCAGCCAGTCGAAGGGCAATCAGCCCCAGCATTTT. It translates to CASSQSKGNQPQHF. V gene TRBV4-3 combines with J gene TRBJ1-5; D unresolved. Trimming removed 3 bases at V and 2 bases at J, with 8 bases between. CDR1 LGHNA and CDR2 YSLEER come from the germline V gene. The CDR3 sequence is 14 residues long.

J is TRBJ1-1 and V is TRBV25-1, with D unclear. CDR3 length: 14 residues. Trimming removed 0 bases from V and 3 bases from J, with 8 bases in between. Germline assignment: CDR1 MGHDK and CDR2 SYGVNS. The CDR3: CASSEYREDTEAFF. CDR3 in DNA: TGTGCCAGCAGTGAATATAGGGAGGACACTGAAGCTTTCTTT.

This clonotype has at least ten counts. The chain carries TRBV12-3 or TRBV12-4 and TRBJ2-3; 7 nucleotides agree with TRBD2. This CDR3 comprises 14 residues. Trimming took 3 bases from V and 1 from J; bases not matched to a gene: 1. CDR3 sequence: CASSLSGGTDTQYF. The CDR3 region has the DNA TGTGCCAGCAGTTTGAGCGGGGGCACAGATACGCAGTATTTT.

This clonotype turned up a few times. Here the CDR3 reads CASSSRRSDEQFF. CDR3 bases: TGTGCCAGCAGTTCCAGGAGGAGCGATGAGCAGTTCTTC. The chain employs TRBV27 and TRBJ2-1; D possibly corresponds to TRBD2 (5 bases). The CDR3 spans 13 residues. The ends were cut back, 4 bases at V and 8 bases at J, with 12 bases in the middle. Germline values: CDR1 MNHEY, CDR2 SMNVEV (reference sequence).

This clonotype was observed at least ten times. This chain uses TRBV5-1 with TRBJ1-2; D is possibly TRBD1 (5 bases). The CDR3 has 14 residues. Per germline, CDR1 SGHRS and CDR2 YFSETQ. The V and J ends lost 4 bases and 6 bases respectively, with 16 bases between them. CDR3 protein: CASSRAGTENGYTF. The CDR3 nucleotides are TGCGCCAGCAGCCGAGCCGGGACTGAGAATGGCTACACCTTC.

In its sample, this clonotype was seen a few times. V and J are TRBV15 and TRBJ2-1; the match to TRBD2 covers 9 bases. Germline trimming cut 5 bases from V and 8 bases from J; bases unmatched to any gene: 7. The CDR3 is 14 amino acids. Germline CDR1 is LNHNV and CDR2 is YYDKDF (reference sequence). The CDR3 sequence is CATSSGTSMDEQFF. CDR3 coding DNA: TGTGCCACCAGCTCTGGGACTAGCATGGATGAGCAGTTCTTC. Combining the CDR3 with reference TRBV15 and TRBJ2-1 gives the whole variable domain DAMVIQNPRYQVTQFGKPVTLSCSQTLNHNVMYWYQQKSSQAPKLLFHYYDKDFNNEADTPDNFQSRRPNTSFCFLDIRSPGLGDTAMYLCATSSGTSMDEQFFGPGTRLTVL.

The rearrangement uses TRBV5-5 and TRBJ2-7; TRBD2 agrees at 14 bases. Germline assignment: CDR1 SGHKS and CDR2 YYEKEE (reference sequence). Unmatched junction bases numbered 13, after V lost 7 bases and J lost 4 bases. The CDR3 runs 17 residues. The CDR3 nucleotides are TGTGCCAGCTGGGGCTCGTGGGGACTAGCGGGAGTTTACGAGCAGTACTTC. The encoded protein is CASWGSWGLAGVYEQYF.

V gene TRBV11-2 combines with J gene TRBJ2-2; no reliable D call. The CDR3 has 15 amino acids. The germline CDR1 and CDR2 sequences are SGHAT and FQNNGV. V lost 1 base and J 3 bases, leaving 9 bases between the germline ends. The CDR3 bases are TGTGCCAGCAGCTTAGCGACACGTCACACCGGGGAGCTGTTTTTT. It translates to CASSLATRHTGELFF.

This clonotype occurred many times. This chain joins TRBV11-2 and TRBJ2-1, with 12 bases fitting TRBD2. V dropped 5 bases and J dropped 6; count of bases not matched to a gene: 5. The CDR3 runs to 15 residues. Germline V gene data show CDR1 as SGHAT and CDR2 as FQNNGV. The chain's CDR3 is CASSSLAGGPNEQFF. The CDR3 DNA sequence: TGTGCCAGCAGCAGCCTAGCGGGGGGGCCCAATGAGCAGTTCTTC.